These T cell receptor beta chains were read from a single sample in a study of T cell responses to AZD1222 COVID-19 vaccine. Clones were read by immunoSEQ multiplex PCR, and TCRdb kept only the in-frame ones, dropping some. This repertoire shows about 120,000 clones, approximately 83% found once; its top ten account for roughly 9.5%. The material sequenced was peripheral blood, taken on day 0 of AZD1222 vaccination. These TCRs come from an adult in good health. Both conserved end residues are part of each CDR3. A D gene is named only where the DNA matches it firmly. The size of a clone is reported for some rows only, either as once, few or many, or as a class for expanded clones.

v_call	clone_size	d_call	j_call	cdr3_nt	cdr3_aa
TRBV13	NA	NA	TRBJ1-3	TGTGCCAGCACGAGAGCCAGGGGATCTGGAAACACCATATATTTT	CASTRARGSGNTIYF
TRBV29-1	NA	TRBD1	TRBJ2-3	TGCAGCGTTAAGGGGGCCCCCACAGATACGCAGTATTTT	CSVKGAPTDTQYF
TRBV15	NA	NA	TRBJ2-7	TGTGCCACCAGCAGGAGTCGGGACTACGAGCAGTACTTC	CATSRSRDYEQYF
TRBV18	medium-sized	NA	TRBJ1-2	TGTGCCAGCTCACCCCTGCAGACAGGAGCTAACTATGGCTACACCTTC	CASSPLQTGANYGYTF
TRBV6-5	once	NA	TRBJ1-2	TGTGCCAGCAGTCCTCGACAGCCAGTCTATGGCTACACCTTC	CASSPRQPVYGYTF
TRBV30	NA	TRBD1	TRBJ1-5	TGTGCCTGGAGTGTGTTTGGACAGGGGGCCGGTCAGCCCCAGCATTTT	CAWSVFGQGAGQPQHF
TRBV7-2	NA	NA	TRBJ2-1	TGTGCCAGCAGCTTAGGTAGCTGGGGCGTGGGTGAGCAGTTCTTC	CASSLGSWGVGEQFF
TRBV29-1	NA	TRBD1	TRBJ1-1	TGCAGCGCGAAGACGGACAGGAAGAACACTGAAGCTTTCTTT	CSAKTDRKNTEAFF
TRBV5-1	NA	TRBD1	TRBJ2-3	TGCGCCAGCTACAGGGGCGGCAGAGATACGCAGTATTTT	CASYRGGRDTQYF
TRBV28	NA	TRBD1	TRBJ2-7	TGTGCCAGCAGTAAACAGGGGGCGAACGAGCAGTACTTC	CASSKQGANEQYF
TRBV9	NA	TRBD1	TRBJ1-4	TGTGCCAGCAGTACAGGGGGCCTTACTAATGAAAAACTGTTTTTT	CASSTGGLTNEKLFF
TRBV7-9	NA	TRBD2	TRBJ2-7	TGTGCCAGCAGCTCCGTAAGGACTAGCGGGAGAGGCTACGAGCAGTACTTC	CASSSVRTSGRGYEQYF
TRBV27	NA	NA	TRBJ2-2	TGTGCCAGCAGTTTTGCCGGGAACACCCTCAGAGGGGAGCTGTTTTTT	CASSFAGNTLRGELFF
TRBV6-5	NA	TRBD1	TRBJ1-1	TGTGCCAGCAGTCCCAGGGGGTCTTACACTGAAGCTTTCTTT	CASSPRGSYTEAFF
TRBV11-2	NA	TRBD2	TRBJ2-3	TGTGCCAGCAGCCCCCGGGGGGGATCTACAGATACGCAGTATTTT	CASSPRGGSTDTQYF
TRBV3-1/TRBV3-2	NA	NA	TRBJ1-1	TGTGCCAGCAGCGAGAGCGGGGGGCAGGCTTTCTTT	CASSESGGQAFF
TRBV6-5	NA	TRBD2	TRBJ2-7	TGTGCCAGCAGGGGCTTCTCTAGCGGGAGTTACGAGCAGTACTTC	CASRGFSSGSYEQYF
TRBV5-1	NA	TRBD2	TRBJ2-1	TGCGCCAGCAGCTTGGGGTCGGATGGACTAGGCCCCAATGAGCAGTTCTTC	CASSLGSDGLGPNEQFF
TRBV25-1	once	NA	TRBJ1-1	TGTGCCAGCAGTGGCCGAGGCAGGGGTGAAGCTTTCTTT	CASSGRGRGEAFF
TRBV4-2	NA	NA	TRBJ1-1	TGTGCCAGCAGCCAAGGCCGGAGAGCTTTCTTT	CASSQGRRAFF
TRBV6-4	NA	NA	TRBJ2-1	TGTGCCAGCAGCCCCTGGAGCTCCTACAATGAGCAGTTCTTC	CASSPWSSYNEQFF
TRBV28	few	NA	TRBJ1-1	TGTGCCAGCAGTTCCGCGGACAGCGGCCCGGCTTTCTTT	CASSSADSGPAFF
TRBV18	NA	TRBD2	TRBJ2-7	TGTGCCAGCTCAACGCGGGGGAGGCCCTACGAGCAGTACTTC	CASSTRGRPYEQYF
TRBV5-1	few	NA	TRBJ1-3	TGCGCCAGCAGCTTGGGGGCAGGGCGGCCCGGAAACACCATATATTTT	CASSLGAGRPGNTIYF
TRBV2	NA	TRBD1	TRBJ1-1	TGTGCCAGCAGGGGGACAGGGGCGAGCGGTGAAGCTTTCTTT	CASRGTGASGEAFF
TRBV5-1	NA	TRBD1	TRBJ2-3	TGCGCCAGCAGAGCTAGGACAGGGATGAACACAGATACGCAGTATTTT	CASRARTGMNTDTQYF
TRBV6-1	NA	NA	TRBJ1-6	TGTGCCAGCAGTGATGTGTGGCTTTCACCCCTCCACTTT	CASSDVWLSPLHF
TRBV7-8	NA	TRBD1	TRBJ1-2	TGTGCCAGCAGCTTAACCACCGGGACAGGGGGCGCCTCTGTAAGGGTCGGCTATGGCTACACCTTC	CASSLTTGTGGASVRVGYGYTF
TRBV5-1	NA	TRBD1	TRBJ1-2	TGCGCCAGCAGCTTTACAGGGGAAAACTATGGCTACACCTTC	CASSFTGENYGYTF
TRBV6-1	once	TRBD1	TRBJ1-6	TGTGCCAGCAGTGAGACCGGGACAGGGCTTAGTTCACCCCTCCACTTT	CASSETGTGLSSPLHF
TRBV6-5	NA	NA	TRBJ2-3	TGTGCCAGCAGTCTTCAGGACAGCACAGATACGCAGTATTTT	CASSLQDSTDTQYF
TRBV6-5	NA	NA	TRBJ2-2	TGTGCCAGCAGGACCGTCGCGAACACCGGGGAGCTGTTTTTT	CASRTVANTGELFF
TRBV5-1	few	NA	TRBJ1-2	TGCGCCAGCAGCCTGACGGACGGATCCGACTATGGCTACACCTTC	CASSLTDGSDYGYTF
TRBV25-1	NA	NA	TRBJ2-7	TGTGCCAGCAGTCCCGGCAGGGCCCTCTACGAGCAGTACTTC	CASSPGRALYEQYF
TRBV5-3	few	NA	TRBJ1-4	TGTGCCAGAAGCTCGCTCAAATCACCGACAGGCCCTAATGAAAAACTGTTTTTT	CARSSLKSPTGPNEKLFF
TRBV14	NA	TRBD1	TRBJ2-2	TGTGCCAGCAGCCGACAGGGGAACACCGGGGAGCTGTTTTTT	CASSRQGNTGELFF
TRBV7-3	NA	NA	TRBJ2-1	TGTGCCAGCAGCCCGGGGGCGTCCGCTAGCGAGACTTTACCCTCCTCCTACAATGAGCAGTTCTTC	CASSPGASASETLPSSYNEQFF
TRBV3-1/TRBV3-2	NA	NA	TRBJ1-3	TGTGCCAGCCGTCGGGTTTATGGAAACACCATATATTTT	CASRRVYGNTIYF
TRBV27	NA	TRBD2	TRBJ2-7	TGTGCCAGCAGCCCTGTCCATCAGCGGGGTTCCTACGAGCAGTACTTC	CASSPVHQRGSYEQYF
TRBV5-1	NA	TRBD2	TRBJ2-3	TGCGCCAGCAGCTTGATGGCTAGCGGAGTCACAGATACGCAGTATTTT	CASSLMASGVTDTQYF
TRBV5-1	NA	TRBD1	TRBJ1-4	TGCGCCAGCAGCTCTGGGACAGGCCCACCCAATGAAAAACTGTTTTTT	CASSSGTGPPNEKLFF
TRBV4-2	NA	NA	TRBJ2-3	TGTGCCAGCAGCCAAGATTCGGGCTTAGATACGCAGTATTTT	CASSQDSGLDTQYF